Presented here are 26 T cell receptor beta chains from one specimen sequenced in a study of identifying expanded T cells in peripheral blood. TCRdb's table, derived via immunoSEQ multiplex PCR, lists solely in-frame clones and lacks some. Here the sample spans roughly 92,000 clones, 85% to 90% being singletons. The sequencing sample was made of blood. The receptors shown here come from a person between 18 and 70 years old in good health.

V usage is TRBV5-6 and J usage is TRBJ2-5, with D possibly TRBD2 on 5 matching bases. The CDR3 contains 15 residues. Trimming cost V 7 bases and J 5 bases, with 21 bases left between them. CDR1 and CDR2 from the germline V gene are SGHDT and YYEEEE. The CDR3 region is CASRRYGGFEETQYF. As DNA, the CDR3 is TGTGCCAGCCGCAGGTATGGAGGCTTTGAGGAGACCCAGTACTTC.

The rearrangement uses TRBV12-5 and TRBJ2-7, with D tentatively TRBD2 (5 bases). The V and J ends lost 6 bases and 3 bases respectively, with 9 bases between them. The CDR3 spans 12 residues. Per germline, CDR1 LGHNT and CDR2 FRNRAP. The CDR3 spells CASGNSDYEQYF. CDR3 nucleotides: TGTGCTAGTGGCAATAGCGACTACGAGCAGTACTTC.

The CDR3 reads CASSPDPWHRGSAGELFF. CDR3 coding DNA: TGCGCCAGCAGCCCCGACCCCTGGCACAGGGGCAGTGCCGGGGAGCTGTTTTTT. The genes are TRBV4-3 and TRBJ2-2; 7 nucleotides agree with TRBD1. The germline CDR1 and CDR2 sequences are LGHNA and YSLEER. Germline trimming cut 4 bases from V and 6 bases from J; bases unmatched to any gene: 17. CDR3 length: 18 residues.

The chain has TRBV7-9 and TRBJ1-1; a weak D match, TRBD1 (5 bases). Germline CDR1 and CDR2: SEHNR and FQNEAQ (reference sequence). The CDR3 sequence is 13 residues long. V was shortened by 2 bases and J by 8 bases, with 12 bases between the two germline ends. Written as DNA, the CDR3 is TGTGCCAGCAGCTTAACAGGAGACAGCGAAGCTTTCTTT. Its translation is CASSLTGDSEAFF.

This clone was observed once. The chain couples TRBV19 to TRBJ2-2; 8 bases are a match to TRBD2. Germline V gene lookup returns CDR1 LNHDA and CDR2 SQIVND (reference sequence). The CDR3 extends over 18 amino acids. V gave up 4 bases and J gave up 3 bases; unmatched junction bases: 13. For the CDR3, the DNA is TGTGCCAGTAGTAACCGCCTAGCGGGCCGTGGGGACACCGGGGAGCTGTTTTTT. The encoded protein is CASSNRLAGRGDTGELFF.

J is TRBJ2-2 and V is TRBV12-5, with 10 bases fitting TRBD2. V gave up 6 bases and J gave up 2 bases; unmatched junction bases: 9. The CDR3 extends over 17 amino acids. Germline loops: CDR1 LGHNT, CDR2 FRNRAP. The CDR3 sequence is CASGRASGGSNTGELFF. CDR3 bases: TGTGCTAGTGGACGGGCTAGCGGGGGATCTAACACCGGGGAGCTGTTTTTT.

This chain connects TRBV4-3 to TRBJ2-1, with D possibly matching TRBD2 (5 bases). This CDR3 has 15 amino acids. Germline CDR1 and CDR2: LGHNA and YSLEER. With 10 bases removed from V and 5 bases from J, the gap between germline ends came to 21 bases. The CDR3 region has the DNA TGCGCCACTAACCCGCGGGCGGGTCGGGACAATGAGCAGTTCTTC. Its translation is CATNPRAGRDNEQFF.

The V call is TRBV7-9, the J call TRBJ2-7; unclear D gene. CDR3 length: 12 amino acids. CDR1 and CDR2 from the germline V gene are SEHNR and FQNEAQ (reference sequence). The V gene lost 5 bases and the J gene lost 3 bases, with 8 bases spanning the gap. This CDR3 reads CASSPDGYEQYF. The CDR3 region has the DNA TGTGCCAGCAGCCCCGACGGCTACGAGCAGTACTTC.

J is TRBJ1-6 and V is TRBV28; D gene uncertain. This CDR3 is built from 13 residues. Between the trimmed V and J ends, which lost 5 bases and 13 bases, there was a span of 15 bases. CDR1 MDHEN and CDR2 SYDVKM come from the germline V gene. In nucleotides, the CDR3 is TGTGCCAGCAGTCCCCTTCGGGGAAACCCCCTCCACTTT. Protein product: CASSPLRGNPLHF.

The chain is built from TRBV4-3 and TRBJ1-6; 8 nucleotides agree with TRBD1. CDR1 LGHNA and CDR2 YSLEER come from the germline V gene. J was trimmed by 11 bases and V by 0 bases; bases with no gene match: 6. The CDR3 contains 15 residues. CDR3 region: CASSQDPGQGAPLHF. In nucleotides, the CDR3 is TGCGCCAGCAGCCAAGATCCCGGACAGGGTGCACCCCTCCACTTT.

CDR3 nucleotides: TGTGCCAGCTCACCGGGACTAGTCGCCGGGGAGCTGTTTTTT. Translating gives CASSPGLVAGELFF. This chain joins TRBV18 and TRBJ2-2; 8 positions match TRBD2. Germline lookup yields CDR1 KGHSH and CDR2 LQKENI. V lost 3 bases to trimming and J lost 6 bases; unmatched junction nucleotides: 3. This CDR3 contains 14 residues.

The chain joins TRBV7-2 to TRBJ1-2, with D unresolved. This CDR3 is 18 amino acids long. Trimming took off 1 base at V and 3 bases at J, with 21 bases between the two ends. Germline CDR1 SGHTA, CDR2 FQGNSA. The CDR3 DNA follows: TGTGCCAGCAGCTTAGAAGGGTTGCCTCTAATCGAGGACTATGGCTACACCTTC. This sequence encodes CASSLEGLPLIEDYGYTF.

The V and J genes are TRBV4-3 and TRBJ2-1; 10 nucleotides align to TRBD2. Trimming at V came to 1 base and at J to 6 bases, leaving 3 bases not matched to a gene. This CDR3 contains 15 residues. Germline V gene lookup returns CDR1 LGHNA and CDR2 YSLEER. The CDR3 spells CASSQGTSGANEQFF. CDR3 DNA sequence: TGCGCCAGCAGCCAAGGGACTAGCGGTGCCAATGAGCAGTTCTTC.

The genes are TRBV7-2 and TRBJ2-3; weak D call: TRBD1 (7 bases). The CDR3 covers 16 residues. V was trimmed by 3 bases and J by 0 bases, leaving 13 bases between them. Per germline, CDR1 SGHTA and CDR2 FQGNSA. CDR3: CASSLEGAPSTDTQYF. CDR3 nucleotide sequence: TGTGCCAGCAGCTTGGAGGGGGCACCTAGCACAGATACGCAGTATTTT.

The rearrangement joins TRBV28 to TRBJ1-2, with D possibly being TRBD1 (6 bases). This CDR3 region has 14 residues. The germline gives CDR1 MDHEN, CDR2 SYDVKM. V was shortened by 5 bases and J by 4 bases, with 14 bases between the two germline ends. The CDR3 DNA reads TGTGCCAGCAGTCAGGACAGCCGCTTCTATGGCTACACCTTC. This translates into CASSQDSRFYGYTF.

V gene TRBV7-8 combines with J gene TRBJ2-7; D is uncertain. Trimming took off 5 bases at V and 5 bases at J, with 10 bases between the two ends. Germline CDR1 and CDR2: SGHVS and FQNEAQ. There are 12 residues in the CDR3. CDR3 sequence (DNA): TGTGCCAGCAGCCCCAAGGCCAACGAGCAGTACTTC. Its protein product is CASSPKANEQYF.

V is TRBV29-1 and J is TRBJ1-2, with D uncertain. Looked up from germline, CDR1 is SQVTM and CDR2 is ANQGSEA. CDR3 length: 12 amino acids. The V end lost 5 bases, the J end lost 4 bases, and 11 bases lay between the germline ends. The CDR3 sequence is CSVQDGIYGYTF. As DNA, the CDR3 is TGCAGCGTTCAGGACGGAATCTATGGCTACACCTTC.

The CDR3 spells CASTRGRGAFF. CDR3 in DNA: TGTGCCAGCACGAGGGGCCGGGGGGCTTTCTTT. The chain has TRBV6-1 and TRBJ1-1, with D tentatively TRBD1 (5 bases). Germline lookup yields CDR1 MNHNS and CDR2 SASEGT. CDR3 length: 11 residues. The V end lost 7 bases, the J end lost 11 bases, and 14 bases lay between the germline ends.

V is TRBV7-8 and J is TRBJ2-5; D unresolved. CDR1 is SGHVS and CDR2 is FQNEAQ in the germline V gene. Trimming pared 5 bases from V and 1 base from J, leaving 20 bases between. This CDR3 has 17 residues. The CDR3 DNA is TGTGCCAGCAGCCAAGGCGGTGGTGGGCCCTTCCAAGAGACCCAGTACTTC. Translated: CASSQGGGGPFQETQYF. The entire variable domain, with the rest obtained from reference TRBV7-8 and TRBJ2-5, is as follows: GAGVSQSPRYKVAKRGQDVALRCDPISGHVSLFWYQQALGQGPEFLTYFQNEAQLDKSGLPSDRFFAERPEGSVSTLKIQRTQQEDSAVYLCASSQGGGGPFQETQYFGPGTRLLVL.

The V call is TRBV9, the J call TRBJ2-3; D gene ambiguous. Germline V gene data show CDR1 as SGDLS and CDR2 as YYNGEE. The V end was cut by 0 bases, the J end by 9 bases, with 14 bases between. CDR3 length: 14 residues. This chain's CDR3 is CASSVDLAPATQYF. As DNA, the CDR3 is TGTGCCAGCAGCGTAGATTTGGCCCCCGCGACGCAGTATTTT.

The CDR3 protein is CASSWAVTDTQYF. CDR3 coding DNA: TGTGCCAGCAGCTGGGCAGTCACAGATACGCAGTATTTT. The chain combines TRBV7-2 with TRBJ2-3; D is uncertain. The CDR3 is 13 residues long. The germline V and J ends were trimmed by 4 bases and 2 bases, with 7 bases remaining between them. The germline V gene encodes CDR1 SGHTA and CDR2 FQGNSA.

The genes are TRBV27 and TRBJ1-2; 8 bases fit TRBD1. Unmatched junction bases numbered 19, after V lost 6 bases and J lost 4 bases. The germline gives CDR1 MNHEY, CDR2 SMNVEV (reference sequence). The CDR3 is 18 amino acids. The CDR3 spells CASSSARTGTPSGYGYTF. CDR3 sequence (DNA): TGTGCCAGCAGCTCCGCAAGGACAGGGACCCCTTCGGGCTATGGCTACACCTTC.

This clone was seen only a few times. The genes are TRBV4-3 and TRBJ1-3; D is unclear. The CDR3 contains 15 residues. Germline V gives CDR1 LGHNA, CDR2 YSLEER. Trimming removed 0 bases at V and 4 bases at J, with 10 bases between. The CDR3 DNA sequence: TGCGCCAGCAGCCAAGAAGTGCGGCAAGGAAACACCATATATTTT. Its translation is CASSQEVRQGNTIYF.

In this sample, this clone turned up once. This CDR3 is CASSLRTTQETQYF. The CDR3 DNA reads TGTGCCAGCAGCCTCCGGACCACTCAAGAGACCCAGTACTTC. V gene TRBV11-2 combines with J gene TRBJ2-5; no definite D call. CDR3 length: 14 amino acids. V lost 5 bases and J lost 2, with 12 bases in between. Germline assignment: CDR1 SGHAT and CDR2 FQNNGV.

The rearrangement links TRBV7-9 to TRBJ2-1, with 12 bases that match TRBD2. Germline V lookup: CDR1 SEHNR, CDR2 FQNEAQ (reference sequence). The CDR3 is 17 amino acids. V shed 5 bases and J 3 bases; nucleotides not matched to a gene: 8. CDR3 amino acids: CASSPRLAGADYNEQFF. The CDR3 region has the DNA TGTGCCAGCAGCCCCAGACTAGCGGGGGCCGACTACAATGAGCAGTTCTTC.

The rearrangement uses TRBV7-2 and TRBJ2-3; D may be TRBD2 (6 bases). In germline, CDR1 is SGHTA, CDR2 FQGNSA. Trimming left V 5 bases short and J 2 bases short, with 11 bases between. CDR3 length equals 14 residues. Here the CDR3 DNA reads TGTGCCAGCAGCCCGGGACTTAACACAGATACGCAGTATTTT. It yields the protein CASSPGLNTDTQYF.